Below, 10 T cell receptor beta chains from the same sample are listed, as sequenced in a study of early T cells in non-severe SARS-CoV-2 infection. TCRdb called the 5' RACE reads again in MiXCR, with one record for every CDR3 protein. This sample has fewer than 25,000 distinct CDR3 sequences; approximately 4.8% occur once, and the top ten carry about 5.8%. Input material: whole blood. The receptors originated from an adult who was a healthcare worker with PCR-confirmed SARS-CoV-2 infection or an uninfected control (not recorded which).

This clonotype was detected only a few times. The chain uses TRBV5-1 and TRBJ2-7; 8 bases align to TRBD2. Germline assignment: CDR1 SGHRS and CDR2 YFSETQ. CDR3 size: 16 residues. The V gene end was trimmed by 4 bases and the J gene end by 1 base; junction bases not matched to a gene: 10. CDR3 nucleotides: TGCGCCAGCAGCAGAACAGGACTAGCCGAGTCCTACGAGCAGTACTTC. Amino acids: CASSRTGLAESYEQYF.

The sample holds many counts of this clonotype. The rearrangement links TRBV20-1 to TRBJ1-2; D gene uncertain. This CDR3 spans 12 amino acids. Germline CDR1 DFQATT, CDR2 SNEGSKA (reference sequence). Trimming pared 2 bases from V and 4 bases from J, leaving 8 bases between. Here the CDR3 DNA reads TGCAGTGCTAGACCCACAAGCTATGGCTACACCTTC. It translates to CSARPTSYGYTF.

This clonotype has at least ten counts. The V call is TRBV2, the J call TRBJ2-1; D is undetermined. V was shortened by 6 bases and J by 0 bases, with 12 bases between the two germline ends. Looked up from germline, CDR1 is SNHLY and CDR2 is FYNNEI. The CDR3 consists of 15 residues. CDR3 in DNA: TGTGCCAGCAGGGTACAGAGCTCCTCCTACAATGAGCAGTTCTTC. Translating gives CASRVQSSSYNEQFF.

V gene TRBV4-2 combines with J gene TRBJ2-5; a weak D match, TRBD1 (6 bases). CDR3 size: 15 residues. Looked up from germline, CDR1 is LGHNA and CDR2 is YNFKEQ. The ends were cut back, 0 bases at V and 6 bases at J, with 14 bases in the middle. The CDR3 protein is CASSQDGGREKTQYF. The CDR3 DNA reads as TGTGCCAGCAGCCAAGATGGGGGCAGGGAAAAGACCCAGTACTTC.

The table lists this clonotype with many counts. The chain couples TRBV6-4 to TRBJ2-1, with D possibly TRBD2 on 5 matching bases. The CDR3 is 13 amino acids. Trimming removed 0 bases from V and 9 bases from J, with 9 bases in between. Germline V gene data show CDR1 as MRHNA and CDR2 as SNTAGT. CDR3 amino acids: CASSDSAEGEQFF. DNA of the CDR3: TGTGCCAGCAGTGACTCAGCAGAGGGTGAGCAGTTCTTC.

Ten or more counts support this clonotype. The J gene is TRBJ1-1, the V gene TRBV30; 7 positions match TRBD1. The CDR3 spans 14 residues. The V gene's germline CDR1 is GTSNPN and CDR2 SVGIG (reference sequence). J was trimmed by 3 bases and V by 3 bases; bases with no gene match: 7. Written as DNA, the CDR3 is TGTGCCTGGAGCCCAGGGGGAGGGGACACTGAAGCTTTCTTT. Its protein product is CAWSPGGGDTEAFF. The full variable domain, with the rest looked up from reference TRBV30 and TRBJ1-1, is SQTIHQWPATLVQPVGSPLSLECTVEGTSNPNLYWYRQAAGRGLQLLFYSVGIGQISSEVPQNLSASRPQDRQFILSSKKLLLSDSGFYLCAWSPGGGDTEAFFGQGTRLTVV.

The chain's CDR3 is CASSQRDRIAGNTIYF. In DNA, the CDR3 is TGTGCCAGCAGCCAACGGGACAGGATTGCCGGAAACACCATATATTTT. V and J are TRBV3-1 and TRBJ1-3, with 8 bases aligning to TRBD1. The V and J ends lost 2 bases and 4 bases, in that order; junction bases with no gene match: 7. Germline CDR1 reads LGHDT; CDR2 reads YNNKEL (reference sequence). The CDR3 totals 16 residues.

This clonotype qualifies as medium-sized. This chain joins TRBV12-3 or TRBV12-4 and TRBJ2-1; D gene uncertain. The CDR3 is made up of 14 amino acids. V lost 2 bases, J lost 4 bases, and 9 bases lay in between. The CDR3, as DNA: TGTGCCAGCAGTTTAAGTCTAGGGTACAATGAGCAGTTCTTC. Its translation: CASSLSLGYNEQFF.

This clonotype was counted at least ten times. This chain joins TRBV7-9 and TRBJ1-5, with D unclear. The length of the CDR3 is 15 residues. V lost 1 base and J 1 base, leaving 8 bases between the germline ends. Per germline, CDR1 SEHNR and CDR2 FQNEAQ (reference sequence). The CDR3 DNA sequence: TGTGCCAGCAGCTTAGGTGATGGAAGCAATCAGCCCCAGCATTTT. Protein product: CASSLGDGSNQPQHF.

The V call is TRBV13, the J call TRBJ1-1; D unresolved. The CDR3 length is 12 residues. Trimming took 3 bases from V and 6 from J, leaving 8 bases between them. Germline assignment: CDR1 PRHDT and CDR2 FYEKMQ (reference sequence). The CDR3, as DNA: TGTGCCAGCAGCTTTTTAGGTGCTGAAGCTTTCTTT. Residues: CASSFLGAEAFF.